Listed below are T cell receptor beta chains from one sample, sequenced in a study of blood T cell repertoires in COVID-19. Measured with immunoSEQ multiplex PCR; TCRdb has only the in-frame clones, and not every one. The table has about 160,000 clones, 86% seen once. Sequencing was performed on peripheral blood. These TCRs come from a woman in her 70s with acute or convalescent COVID-19. The CDR3 runs from the conserved cysteine through the conserved F or W. Each record gives: V gene, J gene, clone size, D gene, CDR3 length, CDR3 DNA, CDR3 protein. The D gene is left open where the match is weak. A row's size may be missing; if present it is once, few, many or a size class.

V gene: TRBV6-1
J gene: TRBJ1-4
clone size: -
D gene: TRBD1
CDR3 length: 14
CDR3 DNA: TGTGCCAGCAGTGAGGACAGGGTTGATGAAAAACTGTTTTTT
CDR3 protein: CASSEDRVDEKLFF

V gene: TRBV20-1
J gene: TRBJ1-3
clone size: -
D gene: TRBD1
CDR3 length: 14
CDR3 DNA: TGCAGTGCTAGTAACAGGGGATCGGGAAACACCATATATTTT
CDR3 protein: CSASNRGSGNTIYF

V gene: TRBV10-1
J gene: TRBJ2-2
clone size: -
D gene: TRBD1
CDR3 length: 14
CDR3 DNA: TGCGCCAGCAGGACAGACAGGGTCGTCGGGGAGCTGTTTTTT
CDR3 protein: CASRTDRVVGELFF

V gene: TRBV9
J gene: TRBJ2-2
clone size: -
D gene: -
CDR3 length: 13
CDR3 DNA: TGTGCCAGCAGCCAGGCGAACACCGGGGAGCTGTTTTTT
CDR3 protein: CASSQANTGELFF

V gene: TRBV19
J gene: TRBJ1-2
clone size: -
D gene: -
CDR3 length: 12
CDR3 DNA: TGTGCCAGTAGGTCTTCTTCGCGTGGCTACACCTTC
CDR3 protein: CASRSSSRGYTF

V gene: TRBV12-2
J gene: TRBJ1-1
clone size: -
D gene: -
CDR3 length: 16
CDR3 DNA: TGTGCAAGTCGCCACTTTGGACAGGGGATGAACACTGAAGCTTTCTTT
CDR3 protein: CASRHFGQGMNTEAFF

V gene: TRBV5-6
J gene: TRBJ2-5
clone size: few
D gene: -
CDR3 length: 16
CDR3 DNA: TGTGCCAGCAGCTTGAAAGCGACAGAAAACCAAGAGACCCAGTACTTC
CDR3 protein: CASSLKATENQETQYF

V gene: TRBV5-8
J gene: TRBJ1-4
clone size: -
D gene: TRBD1
CDR3 length: 13
CDR3 DNA: TGTGCCAGCAGCTTGGGGACAGGGTCCGGGCTGATTTTT
CDR3 protein: CASSLGTGSGLIF

V gene: TRBV11-2
J gene: TRBJ2-1
clone size: -
D gene: TRBD1
CDR3 length: 12
CDR3 DNA: TGTGCCAGCAGCTTAGCAGGACAGGGTCAGTTCTTC
CDR3 protein: CASSLAGQGQFF

V gene: TRBV7-6
J gene: TRBJ2-2
clone size: -
D gene: -
CDR3 length: 13
CDR3 DNA: TGTGCCAGCAGCTTAGTGGCTTCGGGGGAGCTGTTTTTT
CDR3 protein: CASSLVASGELFF

V gene: TRBV29-1
J gene: TRBJ1-1
clone size: -
D gene: -
CDR3 length: 14
CDR3 DNA: TGCAGCATCAGCAGGGAGGTGGGGAACACTGAAGCTTTCTTT
CDR3 protein: CSISREVGNTEAFF

V gene: TRBV27
J gene: TRBJ2-7
clone size: -
D gene: -
CDR3 length: 15
CDR3 DNA: TGTGCCAGCAGTTTATCGTTCGGGAGCTCCTACGAGCAGTACTTC
CDR3 protein: CASSLSFGSSYEQYF

V gene: TRBV29-1
J gene: TRBJ1-1
clone size: few
D gene: -
CDR3 length: 16
CDR3 DNA: TGCAGCGTTGGTCTGAGATTCGTTAGGGGGAACACTGAAGCTTTCTTT
CDR3 protein: CSVGLRFVRGNTEAFF

V gene: TRBV19
J gene: TRBJ1-5
clone size: -
D gene: -
CDR3 length: 13
CDR3 DNA: TGTGCCAGTAGTACGGGGGGAGATCAGCCCCAGCATTTT
CDR3 protein: CASSTGGDQPQHF

V gene: TRBV4-3
J gene: TRBJ1-1
clone size: -
D gene: -
CDR3 length: 15
CDR3 DNA: TGCGCCAGCAGCCAAGATTACGCAGGGATCACTGAAGCTTTCTTT
CDR3 protein: CASSQDYAGITEAFF

V gene: TRBV7-9
J gene: TRBJ2-3
clone size: few
D gene: TRBD2
CDR3 length: 14
CDR3 DNA: TGTGCCAGCAGGTTGTGGGAGGGAGGAGATACGCAGTATTTT
CDR3 protein: CASRLWEGGDTQYF

V gene: TRBV9
J gene: TRBJ1-1
clone size: -
D gene: -
CDR3 length: 13
CDR3 DNA: TGTGCCAGCAGCGCGGCGGTGAACACTGAAGCTTTCTTT
CDR3 protein: CASSAAVNTEAFF